This record concerns one T cell receptor beta chain sequence. Its antigen is unknown. This sample stems from a study of beta chain features in type 1 diabetes. Study-wide points: VDJ junctions from patients with type 1 diabetes contained fewer insertions and more deletions. PCR might favor shorter templates, but any such skew would affect patients and controls equally. Type 1 diabetes patients showed a moderate but significant shortening of TCRB CDR3s in all four CD4+ subsets.

Expressed TCRB transcripts were sequenced because the entire RNA isolate underwent reverse transcription. Clones were read by immunoSEQ multiplex PCR, and TCRdb kept only the in-frame ones, dropping some. The sample gives 100,000 to 150,000 clones, roughly 17% of which show up once; around 2.5% is in the top ten. The CDR3 consists of 16 residues. J gave up 4 bases and V 5 bases, and 11 bases lay outside the gene matches. Germline V gene data show CDR1 as SGHAT and CDR2 as FQNNGV. The rearrangement uses TRBV11-2 and TRBJ2-7; TRBD2 matches 10 bases. The clonotype originates from a young man with type 1 diabetes. Input material: central memory CD4+ T cells from blood. CDR3 bases: TGTGCCAGCAGCCTCTTGGGGCTAGCGGGGGAGTACGAGCAGTACTTC. It encodes CASSLLGLAGEYEQYF.